Listed below are T cell receptor beta chains from one sample, sequenced in a study of T cells expressing NK-cell markers. TCRdb reworked the 5' RACE reads into one entry per CDR3 protein, no DNA. Its clone listing holds a few hundred thousand distinct CDR3 sequences. The specimen sequenced was blood T cells: a sorted CD56 or NKG2C T cell subset, CD4+ or CD8+ T cells, or bulk PBMC T cells (not recorded which). The receptors were gathered from a woman in her forties or fifties in good health. The CDR3 runs from the conserved cysteine through the conserved F or W.

v_gene	j_gene	CDR3aa
TRBV5-1	TRBJ2-5	CASSKKTSGRVETQYF
TRBV3-1	TRBJ1-2	CASSQGQIYGYPF
TRBV2	TRBJ2-2	CASSEALREAGELFF
TRBV24-1	TRBJ2-5	CATSSTMTRSGETQYF
TRBV19	TRBJ2-2	CASSGHGTGELFF
TRBV2	TRBJ1-5	CASSERGGQPQHF
TRBV11-2	TRBJ1-5	CASSATGGVQHF
TRBV11-3	TRBJ2-5	CASSSPSGRWRQETQYF
TRBV21-1	TRBJ1-1	CASSKDWDRSFF
TRBV9	TRBJ2-7	CASSVSASSYEQYF
TRBV3-1	TRBJ2-1	CASSQGPGANNEQFF
TRBV28	TRBJ1-5	CASSLFPPGPGGGTYSNQPQHF
TRBV6-1	TRBJ2-7	CASSEPTGSRGLHEQYF
TRBV3-1	TRBJ2-1	CASSPRNLATLYNEQFF
TRBV11-2	TRBJ2-3	CASSSLREGDTQYF
TRBV5-1	TRBJ1-6	CASSLGPNNSPLHF
TRBV4-2	TRBJ2-1	CASSQQLAGGSNEQFF
TRBV29-1	TRBJ2-3	CSVVVGTDTQYF
TRBV9	TRBJ2-7	CASSPQQGSSYEQYF
TRBV11-3	TRBJ2-1	CASSFRLAGGMDNEQFF
TRBV25-1	TRBJ1-2	CASNLKGLQFGYGYTF
TRBV7-2	TRBJ2-1	CASSLAGVGQFF
TRBV4-1	TRBJ1-1	CASSQEGRLRNTEAFF
TRBV6-2/TRBV6-3	TRBJ2-5	CASSYEAGGPRETQYF
TRBV6-1	TRBJ2-7	CASRGGERGYYEQYF
TRBV5-5	TRBJ2-3	CASSLYRGSSTDTQYF
TRBV7-3	TRBJ2-1	CASSLTGAGAGSEQFF
TRBV29-1	TRBJ2-2	CSVEDEDTGELFF
TRBV12-3/TRBV12-4	TRBJ2-7	CASSFGYEQYF
TRBV30	TRBJ1-1	CAWSARTVNTEAFF
TRBV19	TRBJ2-5	CASSIGTYQETQYF
TRBV10-1	TRBJ2-1	CASSDPRSYNEQFF
TRBV29-1	TRBJ2-7	CSVGVLSAYEQYF
TRBV5-1	TRBJ2-3	CASSLDEYTDTQYF
TRBV20-1	TRBJ2-3	CSASHERESTDTQYF
TRBV10-1	TRBJ2-1	CASSESTSGYNEQFF
TRBV28	TRBJ1-2	CASSGAGTGRYGYTF
TRBV29-1	TRBJ1-1	CSARGQYNTEAFF